Listed below are T cell receptor beta chains from one sample, sequenced in a study of T cells after yellow fever vaccination. TCRdb called the 5' RACE reads again in MiXCR, with one record for every CDR3 protein. Seen here are tens of thousands of distinct CDR3 sequences, about 7% observed once, and the top ten hold 36%. This sample comprised CD8+ T cells sorted from PBMCs, obtained 15 days after the yellow fever booster vaccination. The receptors stem from a man younger than 45 who received the YFV17D yellow fever vaccine. The CDR3 runs from the conserved cysteine through the conserved F or W. Fields, in order: V gene, clone size, D gene, J gene, CDR3 protein, CDR3 DNA. The D gene is left open where the match is weak. Clone size is shown for a subset of rows, as once, few, many or a class of expanded clone.

TRBV6-2/TRBV6-3	many	TRBD2	TRBJ2-7	CASSWTSGLYEQYF	TGTGCCAGCAGTTGGACTAGCGGACTCTACGAGCAGTACTTC
TRBV7-8	many	NA	TRBJ2-6	CASSLFGGVWSGANVLTF	TGTGCCAGCAGCTTATTCGGGGGTGTGTGGTCTGGGGCCAACGTCCTGACTTTC
TRBV20-1	NA	TRBD1	TRBJ2-5	CSANKDRDQETQYF	TGCAGTGCTAATAAAGACAGGGACCAAGAGACCCAGTACTTC
TRBV6-5	many	NA	TRBJ2-2	CASSGRNTGELFF	TGTGCCAGCAGCGGGCGAAACACCGGGGAGCTGTTTTTT
TRBV28	many	NA	TRBJ2-3	CASSGGGGGADTQYF	TGTGCCAGCAGCGGAGGCGGAGGGGGAGCAGATACGCAGTATTTT
TRBV4-2	many	NA	TRBJ2-5	CASSQDGAQGETQYF	TGTGCCAGCAGCCAAGATGGAGCACAAGGGGAGACCCAGTACTTC
TRBV29-1	many	TRBD1	TRBJ2-7	CSATAGTVTYEQYF	TGCAGCGCGACTGCCGGGACAGTGACATACGAGCAGTACTTC
TRBV10-2	many	NA	TRBJ2-2	CASTQDGRELFF	TGCGCCAGCACCCAAGACGGGAGGGAGCTGTTTTTT
TRBV4-2	few	TRBD2	TRBJ2-3	CASSHTLAGDGTQYF	TGTGCCAGCAGCCACACACTAGCGGGGGACGGTACGCAGTATTTT
TRBV10-2	few	TRBD2	TRBJ2-7	CASSDGLAASYEQYF	TGCGCCAGCAGTGATGGGCTAGCGGCAAGCTACGAGCAGTACTTC
TRBV20-1	many	NA	TRBJ2-7	CSAERGQIYEQYF	TGCAGTGCCGAGCGGGGACAGATCTACGAGCAGTACTTC
TRBV9	many	NA	TRBJ1-4	CASSAPAGSDEKLFF	TGTGCCAGCAGCGCGCCCGCCGGTAGCGATGAAAAACTGTTTTTT
TRBV19	many	NA	TRBJ2-1	CASSTGTSSYNEQFF	TGTGCCAGTAGTACCGGGACGAGCTCCTACAATGAGCAGTTCTTC
TRBV5-1	many	NA	TRBJ2-1	CASSLGAEQFF	TGCGCCAGCAGCTTGGGTGCGGAGCAGTTCTTC
TRBV7-2	many	TRBD2	TRBJ2-7	CASSLLTGGYYEQYF	TGTGCCAGCAGCTTACTAACGGGAGGGTACTACGAGCAGTACTTC
TRBV4-2	many	NA	TRBJ2-5	CASSQDIGWQETQYF	TGTGCCAGCAGCCAAGATATTGGATGGCAAGAGACCCAGTACTTC
TRBV29-1	many	NA	TRBJ2-2	CSVEDVQGRTGELFF	TGCAGCGTTGAAGATGTCCAGGGTCGCACCGGGGAGCTGTTTTTT